This T cell receptor beta chain originates from a study of Ad26.COV2.S vaccination and SARS-CoV-2 variants. The study, taken as a whole, reports: Vaccine and placebo groups showed comparable non-spike TCR breadth. Substantial response breadth was reportedly seen for spike-specific CD8+ and CD4+ T cells after vaccination. Higher spike-specific TCR breadth was found in vaccine recipients than in placebo recipients.

Turning to this clone: What it binds is not known.

Germline assignment: CDR1 SNHLY and CDR2 FYNNEI. The CDR3 is 14 residues long. V was clipped by 6 bases and J by 4 bases; unmatched bases: 6. Profiled with immunoSEQ multiplex PCR; TCRdb holds only in-frame clones, not every one. This table has about 350,000 clones, about 92% appearing once. This specimen consisted of peripheral blood, obtained after recovery from COVID-19. This clonotype originated in a human donor who had recovered from COVID-19. The V gene is TRBV2, the J gene TRBJ1-2; TRBD1 agrees at 9 bases. The CDR3 sequence is CASRDRGRLYGYTF. The CDR3, as DNA: TGTGCCAGCAGGGACAGGGGCCGACTCTATGGCTACACCTTC.